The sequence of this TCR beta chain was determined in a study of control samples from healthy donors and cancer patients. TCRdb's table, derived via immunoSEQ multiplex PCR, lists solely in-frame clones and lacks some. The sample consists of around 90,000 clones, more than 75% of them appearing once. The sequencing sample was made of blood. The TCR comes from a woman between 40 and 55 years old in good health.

In DNA, the CDR3 is TGCGCCAGCAGCTTGAATGGCGGGGGGGCATACAATGAGCAGTTCTTC. It encodes CASSLNGGGAYNEQFF. V gene TRBV5-1 combines with J gene TRBJ2-1; the match to TRBD2 covers 9 bases. The CDR3 has 16 amino acids. With V trimmed by 1 base and J by 4 bases, 6 bases remained unmatched. Germline V gene sequence: CDR1 SGHRS, CDR2 YFSETQ.